The clone carrying this T cell receptor (beta chain) was counted a few times. The table came from immunoSEQ multiplex PCR; TCRdb's copy has only in-frame clones and leaves some out. The sample lists under 200,000 clones; roughly nine tenths were seen once. The data are from a study of cytomegalovirus exposure and HLA in healthy donors. Germline assignment: CDR1 MNHEY and CDR2 SMNVEV (reference sequence). This CDR3 has 13 amino acids. The germline V and J ends were trimmed by 5 bases and 6 bases, with 14 bases remaining between them. This TCR came from a woman aged 18-29 years in good health and CMV-seropositive. The V call is TRBV27, the J call TRBJ2-7; D gene unclear. Sequencing input: PBMCs. The CDR3 sequence is CASSPNLGVEQYF. Here the CDR3 DNA reads TGTGCCAGCAGTCCCAACCTGGGCGTCGAGCAGTACTTC.